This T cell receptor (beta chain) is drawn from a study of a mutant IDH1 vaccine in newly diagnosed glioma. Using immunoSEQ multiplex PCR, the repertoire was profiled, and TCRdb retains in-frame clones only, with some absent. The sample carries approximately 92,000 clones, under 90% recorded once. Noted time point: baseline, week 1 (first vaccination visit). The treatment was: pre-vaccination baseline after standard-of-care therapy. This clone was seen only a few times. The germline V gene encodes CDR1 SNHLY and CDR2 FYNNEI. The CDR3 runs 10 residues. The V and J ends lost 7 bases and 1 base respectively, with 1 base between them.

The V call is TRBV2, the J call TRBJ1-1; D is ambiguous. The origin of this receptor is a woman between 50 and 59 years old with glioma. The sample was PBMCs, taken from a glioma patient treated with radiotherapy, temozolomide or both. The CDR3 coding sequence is TGTGCCAGCAAGAACACTGAAGCTTTCTTT. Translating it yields CASKNTEAFF.